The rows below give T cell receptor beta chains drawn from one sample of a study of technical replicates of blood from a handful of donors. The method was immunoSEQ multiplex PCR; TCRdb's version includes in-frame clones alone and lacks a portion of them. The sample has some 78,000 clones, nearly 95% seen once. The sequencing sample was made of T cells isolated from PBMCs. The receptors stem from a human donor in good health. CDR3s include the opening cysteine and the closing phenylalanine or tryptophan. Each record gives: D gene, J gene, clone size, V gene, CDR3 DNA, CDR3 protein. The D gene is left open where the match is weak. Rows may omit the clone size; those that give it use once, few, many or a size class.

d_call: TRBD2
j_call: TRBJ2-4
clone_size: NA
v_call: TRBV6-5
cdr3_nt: TGTGCCAGCAAGAGGGACGGGGGGATCAAAAACATTCAGTACTTC
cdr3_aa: CASKRDGGIKNIQYF

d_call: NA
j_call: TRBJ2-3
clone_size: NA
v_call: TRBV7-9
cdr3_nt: TGTGCCGGTCAGAGCGGGCCCACAGATACGCAGTATTTT
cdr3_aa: CAGQSGPTDTQYF

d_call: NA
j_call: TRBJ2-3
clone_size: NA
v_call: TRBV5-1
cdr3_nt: TGCGCCAGCAGCTCCCAGGGTCCAGATACGCAGTATTTT
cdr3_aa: CASSSQGPDTQYF

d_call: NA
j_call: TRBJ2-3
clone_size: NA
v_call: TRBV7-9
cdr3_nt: TGTGCCAGCAGCCCTAGGCCAAGAAATCCAGAGCCGTACACAGATACGCAGTATTTT
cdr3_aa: CASSPRPRNPEPYTDTQYF

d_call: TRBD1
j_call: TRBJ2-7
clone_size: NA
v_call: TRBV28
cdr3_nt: TGTGCCAGCAGTGATCGGACAGGGTCCTACGAGCAGTACTTC
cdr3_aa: CASSDRTGSYEQYF

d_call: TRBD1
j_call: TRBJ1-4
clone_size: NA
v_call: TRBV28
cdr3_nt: TGTGCCAGCAGTTTGGGGACAGTAGCTAATGAAAAACTGTTTTTT
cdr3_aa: CASSLGTVANEKLFF

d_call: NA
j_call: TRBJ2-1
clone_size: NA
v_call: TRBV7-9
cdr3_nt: TGTGCCAGCAGCTTAGCTAGCTATGAGCAGTTCTTC
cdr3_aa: CASSLASYEQFF

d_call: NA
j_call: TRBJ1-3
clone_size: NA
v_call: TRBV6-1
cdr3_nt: TGTGCCAGCAGTACCAGCTCTGGAAACACCATATATTTT
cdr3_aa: CASSTSSGNTIYF

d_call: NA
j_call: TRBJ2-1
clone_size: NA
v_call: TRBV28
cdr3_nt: TGTGCCAGCAGTTTGGTGGCTGGCGGGACCCGATACAATGAGCAGTTCTTC
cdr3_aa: CASSLVAGGTRYNEQFF

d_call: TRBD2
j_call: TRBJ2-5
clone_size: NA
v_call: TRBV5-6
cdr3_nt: TGTGCCAGCGGAGCGCGGGAGGTAGAGACCCAGTACTTC
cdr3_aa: CASGAREVETQYF

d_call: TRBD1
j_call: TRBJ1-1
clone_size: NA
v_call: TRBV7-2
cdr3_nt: TGTGCCAGCAGCATACAGGGGGACACTGAAGCTTTCTTT
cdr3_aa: CASSIQGDTEAFF

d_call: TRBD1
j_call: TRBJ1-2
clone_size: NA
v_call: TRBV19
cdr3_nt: TGTGCCAGTAGCGCACACAAACCCACACAGGGGGCGATCAAGCTTGGCTACACCTTC
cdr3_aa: CASSAHKPTQGAIKLGYTF

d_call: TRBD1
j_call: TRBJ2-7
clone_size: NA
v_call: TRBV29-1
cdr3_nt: TGCAGCGTTTTGGGACAGGGGGACTACGAGCAGTACTTC
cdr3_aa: CSVLGQGDYEQYF

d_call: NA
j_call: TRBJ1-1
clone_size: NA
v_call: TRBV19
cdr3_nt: TGTGCCAGTAGACAGGCTTTGAACACTGAAGCTTTCTTT
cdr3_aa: CASRQALNTEAFF

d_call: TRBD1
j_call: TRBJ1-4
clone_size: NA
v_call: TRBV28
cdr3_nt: TGTGCCAGCAGTTTTATAGGGACAGGGGATGAAAAACTGTTTTTT
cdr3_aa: CASSFIGTGDEKLFF

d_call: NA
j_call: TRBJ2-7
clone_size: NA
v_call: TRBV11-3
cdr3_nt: TGTGCCAGCAGCTCCCTGGACAGCCTGGCGGTTGGGGAGCAGTACTTC
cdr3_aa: CASSSLDSLAVGEQYF

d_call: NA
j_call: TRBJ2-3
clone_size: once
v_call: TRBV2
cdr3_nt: TGTGCCAGCAGCGAGAGAATCGACACAGATACGCAGTATTTT
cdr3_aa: CASSERIDTDTQYF

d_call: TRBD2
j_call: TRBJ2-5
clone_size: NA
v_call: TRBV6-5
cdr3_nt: TGTGCCAGCAGGCTAGCGGGGGGGCCTGACAAGACCCAGTACTTC
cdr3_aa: CASRLAGGPDKTQYF

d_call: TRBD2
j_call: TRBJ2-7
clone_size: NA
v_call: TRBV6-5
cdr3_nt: TGTGCCAGCAGCCCAGGGACTAGCGGATCCGAGCAGTACTTC
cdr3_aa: CASSPGTSGSEQYF

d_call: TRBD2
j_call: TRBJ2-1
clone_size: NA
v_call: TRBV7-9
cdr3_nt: TGTGCCAGCAGCTTAGGGGGGGTTAGCGGGAGCCGAGGTGAGCAGTTCTTC
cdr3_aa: CASSLGGVSGSRGEQFF

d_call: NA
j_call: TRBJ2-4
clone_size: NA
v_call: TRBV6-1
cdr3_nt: TGTGCCAGCAGTGAAGCGCCAGGCACAAACATTCAGTACTTC
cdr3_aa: CASSEAPGTNIQYF

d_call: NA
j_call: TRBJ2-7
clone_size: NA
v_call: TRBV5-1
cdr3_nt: TGCGCCAGCAGCTTGGAGGCTAGCTCCTACGAGCAGTACTTC
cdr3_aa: CASSLEASSYEQYF

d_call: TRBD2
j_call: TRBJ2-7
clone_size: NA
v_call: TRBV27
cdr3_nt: TGTGCCAGCAGTTCGCCTATTCGACACCGGGGGGACGAGCAGTACTTC
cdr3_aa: CASSSPIRHRGDEQYF

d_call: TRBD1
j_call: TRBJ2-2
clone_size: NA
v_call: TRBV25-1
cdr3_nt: TGTGCCAGCCTTGGACAGGGCCCCCGGGAGCTGTTTTTT
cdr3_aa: CASLGQGPRELFF

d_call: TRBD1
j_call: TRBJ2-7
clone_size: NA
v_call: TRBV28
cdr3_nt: TGTGCCAGCAATCCCGGGGGGACAGGGGCCTACGAGCAGTACTTC
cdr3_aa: CASNPGGTGAYEQYF

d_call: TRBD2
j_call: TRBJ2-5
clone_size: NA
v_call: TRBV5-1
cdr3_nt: TGCGCCAGCAGCACCACTAGCGGGGTACAAGAGACCCAGTACTTC
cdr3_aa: CASSTTSGVQETQYF

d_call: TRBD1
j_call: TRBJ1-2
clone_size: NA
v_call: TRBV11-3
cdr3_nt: TGTGCCAGCAGCTCCGCCAGGGGGGACCCATATGGCTACACCTTC
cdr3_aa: CASSSARGDPYGYTF

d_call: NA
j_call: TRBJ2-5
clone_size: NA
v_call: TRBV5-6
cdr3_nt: TGTGCCAGCAGCGTTACAGCGGGCCTCCAAGAGACCCAGTACTTC
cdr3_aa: CASSVTAGLQETQYF

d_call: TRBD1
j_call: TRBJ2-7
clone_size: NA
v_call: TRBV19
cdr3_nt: TGTGCCAGTAGTGCCGGGACAGGTACCTACGAGCAGTACTTC
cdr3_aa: CASSAGTGTYEQYF

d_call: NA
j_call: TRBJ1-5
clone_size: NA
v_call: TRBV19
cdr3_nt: TGTGCCAGTAGTATAGAATCCAGGGTCGGTCAGCCCCAGCATTTT
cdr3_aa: CASSIESRVGQPQHF

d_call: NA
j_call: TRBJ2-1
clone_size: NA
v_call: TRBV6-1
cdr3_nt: TGTGCCAGCAGTGAAGCGCTAGGTAGCGGCGTATACAATGAGCAGTTCTTC
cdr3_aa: CASSEALGSGVYNEQFF

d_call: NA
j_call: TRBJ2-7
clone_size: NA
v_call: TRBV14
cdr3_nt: TGTGCCAGCAGCCCCATAATCGGGGGACCCCCCTACGAGCAGTACTTC
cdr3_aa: CASSPIIGGPPYEQYF

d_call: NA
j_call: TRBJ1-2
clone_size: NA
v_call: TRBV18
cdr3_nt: TGTGCCAGCTCCACCAGTACAGGGCCTTCCGGCTACACCTTC
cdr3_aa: CASSTSTGPSGYTF

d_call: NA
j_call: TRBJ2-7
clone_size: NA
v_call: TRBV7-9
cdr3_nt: TGTGCCAGCAGCTTAGAAGAGACGGGAGAGTCCTACGAGCAGTACTTC
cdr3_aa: CASSLEETGESYEQYF

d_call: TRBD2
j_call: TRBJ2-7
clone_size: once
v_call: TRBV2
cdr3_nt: TGTGCCAGCAGTGGCGGGAGGGCCTCCGAGCAGTACTTC
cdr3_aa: CASSGGRASEQYF

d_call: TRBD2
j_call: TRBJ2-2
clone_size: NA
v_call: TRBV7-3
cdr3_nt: TGTGCCAGCAGCTTAACGGGGCCCCGGACTAGCGGGAACACCGGGGAGCTGTTTTTT
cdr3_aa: CASSLTGPRTSGNTGELFF

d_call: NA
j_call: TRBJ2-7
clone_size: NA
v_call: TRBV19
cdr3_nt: TGTGCCAGTAGTAATATGGGCATCGCCTACGAGCAGTACTTC
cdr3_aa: CASSNMGIAYEQYF

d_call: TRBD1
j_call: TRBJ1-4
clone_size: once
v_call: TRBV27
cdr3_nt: TGTGCCAGCAGTCTCCGGGACAGATTTAATGAAAAACTGTTTTTT
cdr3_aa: CASSLRDRFNEKLFF

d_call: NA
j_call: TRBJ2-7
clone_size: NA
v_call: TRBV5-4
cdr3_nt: TGTGCCAGCAGCTCCCTCCAGGGGAGTAGTAATGAGCAGTACTTC
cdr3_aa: CASSSLQGSSNEQYF

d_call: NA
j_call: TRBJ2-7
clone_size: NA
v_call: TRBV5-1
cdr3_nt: TGCGCCAGCAGCAGGGTAAGCTCGGGGTCCTACGAGCAGTACTTC
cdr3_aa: CASSRVSSGSYEQYF

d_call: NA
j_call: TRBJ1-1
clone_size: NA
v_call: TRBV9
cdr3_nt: TGTGCCAGCAGCCTCAAACAGGGCCGGGAAACTGAAGCTTTCTTT
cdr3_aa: CASSLKQGRETEAFF

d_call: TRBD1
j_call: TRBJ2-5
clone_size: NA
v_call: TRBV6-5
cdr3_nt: TGTGCCAGCAGGGACAGGGTCGGGACCCAGTACTTC
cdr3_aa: CASRDRVGTQYF